The clone carrying this TCR beta chain showed up just once. The record originates from a study of blood T cell repertoires in COVID-19. Germline values: CDR1 MNHGY, CDR2 SAAAGT. CDR3 length equals 14 residues. V dropped 7 bases and J dropped 2 bases, with 14 bases sitting between them. Measured with immunoSEQ multiplex PCR; TCRdb has only the in-frame clones, and not every one. The sample lists 350,000 to 400,000 clones, around 89% occurring once. The sequencing sample was made of PBMCs or T cells enriched from blood (not recorded which). The TCR was taken from a woman between 18 and 29 years old who had recovered from COVID-19. The chain has TRBV6-8 and TRBJ1-2; D gene unclear. CDR3: CASIHKTVNYGYTF. Here the CDR3 DNA reads TGTGCCAGCATCCATAAAACAGTAAACTATGGCTACACCTTC.